A single sample is the source of the 27 T cell receptor beta chains below, sequenced in a study of blood T cell repertoires in COVID-19. Sequencing was performed with immunoSEQ multiplex PCR; in TCRdb, only in-frame clones are kept and a portion is missing. The table lists hundreds of thousands of clones, roughly nine tenths of them singletons. Sample: peripheral blood. The receptors were sampled from a woman in her fifties or sixties with acute or convalescent COVID-19.

The rearrangement joins TRBV6-5 to TRBJ2-2, with 9 positions matching TRBD2. This CDR3 has 16 amino acids. Germline assignment: CDR1 MNHEY and CDR2 SVGAGI. The J segment lost 7 bases and the V segment lost 4 bases, leaving 10 bases of the junction unmatched. This CDR3 is CASSLRVQRGDGELFF. DNA of the CDR3: TGTGCCAGCAGTTTAAGAGTCCAGCGGGGGGACGGGGAGCTGTTTTTT.

The chain recombines TRBV7-2 with TRBJ1-2; TRBD1 matches 7 bases. Germline CDR1 and CDR2: SGHTA and FQGNSA. With 5 bases clipped from V and 6 bases from J, the junction kept 12 bases outside the gene matches. The CDR3 sequence is 15 residues long. The CDR3 sequence is CASSPAPRGTNGYTF. In nucleotides, the CDR3 is TGTGCCAGCAGCCCCGCCCCCAGGGGGACGAATGGCTACACCTTC.

The rearrangement joins TRBV19 to TRBJ2-7; 10 nucleotides match TRBD2. The V and J ends lost 5 bases and 1 base, in that order; junction bases with no gene match: 2. This CDR3 is 14 amino acids long. Germline CDR1 reads LNHDA; CDR2 reads SQIVND (reference sequence). CDR3 residues: CASSGSGGSYEQYF. Written as DNA, the CDR3 is TGTGCCAGTAGTGGTAGCGGGGGGTCCTACGAGCAGTACTTC.

The chain carries TRBV27 and TRBJ2-1, with 10 bases that match TRBD2. The CDR3 length is 15 residues. Per germline, CDR1 MNHEY and CDR2 SMNVEV (reference sequence). The V and J ends lost 5 bases and 4 bases, in that order; junction bases with no gene match: 5. CDR3 amino acids: CASSMLAGVYNEQFF. CDR3 in DNA: TGTGCCAGCAGTATGCTAGCGGGGGTGTACAATGAGCAGTTCTTC.

The chain couples TRBV18 to TRBJ1-2; D is perhaps TRBD1 (6 bases). Trimming took off 5 bases at V and 6 bases at J, with 19 bases between the two ends. CDR3 length: 15 amino acids. Germline-derived CDR1 and CDR2 are KGHSH and LQKENI. The CDR3 here is CASSSLVDRLDGYTF. CDR3 coding DNA: TGTGCCAGCTCATCCCTCGTAGACAGGTTGGATGGCTACACCTTC.

The rearrangement links TRBV7-2 to TRBJ1-4, with TRBD1 as a possible D gene (6 bases). Germline CDR1 reads SGHTA; CDR2 reads FQGNSA. The CDR3 is 14 amino acids. The V end was cut by 5 bases, the J end by 3 bases, with 10 bases between. The DNA for the CDR3 is TGTGCCAGCAGCCAAGGGGGAGCTAATGAAAAACTGTTTTTT. It codes for CASSQGGANEKLFF. Using reference TRBV7-2 and TRBJ1-4 for the parts outside the CDR3, the full variable domain is GAGVSQSPSNKVTEKGKDVELRCDPISGHTALYWYRQSLGQGLEFLIYFQGNSAPDKSGLPSDRFSAERTGGSVSTLTIQRTQQEDSAVYLCASSQGGANEKLFFGSGTQLSVL.

The chain employs TRBV6-6 and TRBJ2-5; D perhaps matches TRBD2 (6 bases). Trimming removed 7 bases from V and 1 base from J, with 28 bases in between. The CDR3 contains 19 residues. The V gene's germline CDR1 is MNHNY and CDR2 SVGAGI (reference sequence). The CDR3 spells CASTRWGLNFLVVQETQYF. The CDR3 coding sequence is TGTGCCAGCACTCGGTGGGGACTCAATTTCCTGGTAGTCCAAGAGACCCAGTACTTC.

This rearrangement joins TRBV6-5 to TRBJ1-4; D unclear. Trimming left V 4 bases short and J 4 bases short, with 16 bases between. The CDR3 extends over 16 amino acids. Germline values: CDR1 MNHEY, CDR2 SVGAGI. CDR3 loop: CASSLRAITNNEKLFF. In DNA, the CDR3 is TGTGCCAGCAGTTTGCGGGCCATCACAAATAATGAAAAACTGTTTTTT.

This chain joins TRBV3-1 (or the pseudogene TRBV3-2) and TRBJ2-1; the match to TRBD1 covers 8 bases. Germline-derived CDR1 and CDR2 are LGHDT and YNNKEL (reference sequence). The ends lost 3 bases at V and 4 bases at J; junction bases unmatched: 5. The CDR3 loop spans 15 amino acids. The CDR3: CASSQPGQAYNEQFF. The CDR3 nucleotides are TGTGCCAGCAGCCAGCCGGGACAGGCATACAATGAGCAGTTCTTC.

This chain connects TRBV27 to TRBJ1-2, with 11 bases identical to TRBD1. The CDR3 has 15 residues. V shed 5 bases, J shed 3 bases, and the junction held 5 bases outside the gene matches. Germline-derived CDR1 and CDR2 are MNHEY and SMNVEV (reference sequence). The CDR3 protein is CASSHGTGGDYGYTF. Written as DNA, the CDR3 is TGTGCCAGCAGTCACGGGACAGGGGGTGACTATGGCTACACCTTC.

V is TRBV7-9 and J is TRBJ1-1; perhaps TRBD1 as D (6 bases). There are 17 residues in the CDR3. Germline CDR1 reads SEHNR; CDR2 reads FQNEAQ (reference sequence). The V end lost 1 base, the J end lost 0 bases, and 15 bases lay between the germline ends. This CDR3 is CASSLVLKQGVNTEAFF. The CDR3 DNA reads TGTGCCAGCAGCTTAGTGCTCAAACAGGGAGTGAACACTGAAGCTTTCTTT.

This chain uses TRBV6-4 with TRBJ1-1; possible D gene TRBD1, 5 bases. This CDR3 contains 13 residues. CDR1 is MRHNA, CDR2 SNTAGT, per germline. Trimming removed 3 bases at V and 8 bases at J, with 13 bases between. In DNA form, the CDR3 reads TGTGCCAGCAGTGAGGGGCCCTGGCGGGAAGCTTTCTTT. Translated, it gives CASSEGPWREAFF.

The V gene is TRBV30, the J gene TRBJ2-6; 7 bases line up with TRBD1. This CDR3 contains 12 residues. The V and J ends lost 8 bases and 2 bases, in that order; junction bases with no gene match: 0. Per germline, CDR1 GTSNPN and CDR2 SVGIG (reference sequence). The CDR3 sequence: CAGTAGANVLTF. The CDR3 DNA reads as TGTGCCGGGACAGCTGGGGCCAACGTCCTGACTTTC.

This chain joins TRBV5-1 and TRBJ2-7; 14 nucleotides align to TRBD2. Per germline, CDR1 SGHRS and CDR2 YFSETQ. V lost 3 bases and J lost 3; bases outside the gene matches: 5. This CDR3 is 16 amino acids long. The CDR3 spells CASSSGLAGELYEQYF. The CDR3 bases are TGCGCCAGCAGCTCGGGACTAGCGGGGGAACTCTACGAGCAGTACTTC.

Turning to this clone: One junction end does not reproduce the germline sequence, and a read error may be involved. Distinct nucleotide sequences in the sample also encode this CDR3. The chain carries TRBV9 and TRBJ2-5; TRBD2 aligns across 12 bases. Germline V gives CDR1 SGDLS, CDR2 YYNGEE. CDR3 length equals 18 residues. The CDR3 sequence: CASSVLGGLAGRGETQYF. In nucleotides, the CDR3 is TGTGCCAGCAGCGTACTTGGTGGACTAGCGGGAAGAGGAGAGACTCAGTACTTC. Based on the CDR3 plus reference TRBV9 and TRBJ2-5, the full variable domain is DSGVTQTPKHLITATGQRVTLRCSPRSGDLSVYWYQQSLDQGLQFLIQYYNGEERAKGNILERFSAQQFPDLHSELNLSSLELGDSALYFCASSVLGGLAGRGETQYFGPGTRLLVL.

V gene TRBV7-2 combines with J gene TRBJ2-1; maybe TRBD2 (6 bases). This CDR3 is built from 15 residues. Germline V lookup: CDR1 SGHTA, CDR2 FQGNSA. Trimming removed 2 bases at V and 1 base at J, with 9 bases between. The CDR3 loop is CASSLLGGSYNEQFF. CDR3 bases: TGTGCCAGCAGCTTACTCGGGGGTTCCTACAATGAGCAGTTCTTC.

The gene calls are TRBV7-9 and TRBJ2-7, with a possible D match to TRBD2 (5 bases). The CDR3 is 16 amino acids. Germline V gene data show CDR1 as SEHNR and CDR2 as FQNEAQ (reference sequence). V was trimmed by 5 bases and J by 10 bases, leaving 27 bases between them. The DNA for the CDR3 is TGTGCCAGCAGCCCATCGAGGGTCTCCGGCCCACCCACCCAGTACTTC. It translates to CASSPSRVSGPPTQYF.

As to this clone: The junction and the germline gene differ at one end; a read error may be behind it. The gene calls are TRBV5-6 and TRBJ2-1, with 8 bases matching TRBD2. The CDR3 contains 15 residues. Germline V lookup: CDR1 SGHDT, CDR2 YYEEEE. The DNA of the CDR3 is TGTGCCAGCAGCTTGCGGACCATAGCGGGAAATGATCAGTTCTTC. Its protein is CASSLRTIAGNDQFF. Supplemented by reference TRBV5-6 and TRBJ2-1, the full variable domain reads DAGVTQSPTHLIKTRGQQVTLRCSPKSGHDTVSWYQQALGQGPQFIFQYYEEEERQRGNFPDRFSGHQFPNYSSELNVNALLLGDSALYLCASSLRTIAGNDQFFGPGTRLTVL.

The V call is TRBV7-2, the J call TRBJ2-7, with TRBD2 as a possible D gene (5 bases). CDR1 is SGHTA and CDR2 is FQGNSA in the germline V gene. This CDR3 region has 16 residues. Between the trimmed V and J ends, which lost 1 base and 7 bases, there was a span of 20 bases. The chain's CDR3 is CASSLGLGLPISEQYF. In DNA, the CDR3 is TGTGCCAGCAGCTTAGGGCTCGGACTTCCGATCTCGGAGCAGTACTTC.

The genes are TRBV5-1 and TRBJ2-2, with D perhaps TRBD1 (6 bases). Trimming pared 2 bases from V and 6 bases from J, leaving 8 bases between. In germline, CDR1 is SGHRS, CDR2 YFSETQ. The CDR3 length is 13 residues. The CDR3 protein is CASSLQGPGELFF. The CDR3 nucleotides read TGCGCCAGCAGCTTACAGGGACCCGGGGAGCTGTTTTTT. The variable domain in full, completed from reference TRBV5-1 and TRBJ2-2, reads KAGVTQTPRYLIKTRGQQVTLSCSPISGHRSVSWYQQTPGQGLQFLFEYFSETQRNKGNFPGRFSGRQFSNSRSEMNVSTLELGDSALYLCASSLQGPGELFFGEGSRLTVL.

This sequence joins TRBV19 and TRBJ1-5, with 7 bases that match TRBD1. CDR1 and CDR2 (germline): LNHDA, SQIVND (reference sequence). This CDR3 is built from 14 residues. V trimming: 7 bases; J trimming: 4 bases; junction bases outside the gene matches: 7. The CDR3 DNA is TGTGCCAGTAAATCCGGGACAGTAAATCAGCCCCAGCATTTT. Its protein product is CASKSGTVNQPQHF.

This clone was detected once. This chain joins TRBV6-5 and TRBJ1-5; D gene ambiguous. With 2 bases removed from V and 7 bases from J, the gap between germline ends came to 9 bases. CDR1 MNHEY and CDR2 SVGAGI come from the germline V gene. The CDR3 runs 13 residues. CDR3 DNA: TGTGCCAGCAGTTACAGCAAGTTACAGCCCCAGCATTTT. Amino acid sequence: CASSYSKLQPQHF.

The chain links TRBV6-5 to TRBJ2-7, with 9 bases aligning to TRBD2. In germline, CDR1 is MNHEY, CDR2 SVGAGI. The CDR3 sequence is 14 residues long. The junction had 15 bases not matched to a gene; V was cut back by 6 bases and J by 12 bases. The CDR3 sequence is CASRELAGYSSWYF. CDR3 nucleotide sequence: TGTGCCAGCAGGGAGCTAGCGGGGTATTCTTCGTGGTACTTC.

This sequence joins TRBV24-1 and TRBJ2-3, with D maybe TRBD2 (6 bases). CDR1 is KGHDR and CDR2 is SFDVKD in the germline V gene. This CDR3 is built from 15 residues. V was trimmed by 6 bases and J by 1 base, leaving 13 bases between them. CDR3 region: CATSLEGKGTDTQYF. CDR3 coding DNA: TGTGCCACCAGTTTGGAGGGCAAAGGCACAGATACGCAGTATTTT.

The chain employs TRBV11-3 and TRBJ1-1, with 8 bases identical to TRBD1. CDR1 and CDR2 from the germline V gene are SGHNT and YENEEA. CDR3 length: 15 amino acids. Trimming took 9 bases from V and 0 from J; bases not matched to a gene: 9. CDR3 coding DNA: TGTGCCAGTTCCTTCGGGACAGGATTGAACACTGAAGCTTTCTTT. Protein product: CASSFGTGLNTEAFF.

V usage is TRBV24-1 and J usage is TRBJ2-5, with D possibly matching TRBD2 (6 bases). The CDR3 is made up of 15 amino acids. Germline V gives CDR1 KGHDR, CDR2 SFDVKD. Trimming pared 5 bases from V and 1 base from J, leaving 13 bases between. The CDR3 loop is CATSATIGGQETQYF. The CDR3 bases are TGTGCCACCAGTGCCACGATCGGGGGCCAAGAGACCCAGTACTTC.

This clone occurred once. The chain recombines TRBV18 with TRBJ2-7; D is undetermined. This CDR3 has 12 residues. The V and J ends lost 2 bases and 2 bases respectively, with 4 bases between them. Looked up from germline, CDR1 is KGHSH and CDR2 is LQKENI. The CDR3, as DNA: TGTGCCAGCTCACCAGACACCTACGAGCAGTACTTC. Translated, it gives CASSPDTYEQYF.